The TCR beta chain under discussion was sequenced for a study of control samples from healthy donors and cancer patients. Assay: immunoSEQ multiplex PCR; the TCRdb copy retains only in-frame clones and omits some. The sample has some 150,000 clones; less than 95% are singletons. V dropped 2 bases and J dropped 4 bases, with 13 bases sitting between them. CDR1 SGHRS and CDR2 YFSETQ come from the germline V gene. CDR3 length: 15 amino acids. This TCR was sampled from a man in his sixties with colorectal cancer. Source material: PBMCs. V and J are TRBV5-1 and TRBJ2-1, with D tentatively TRBD1 or TRBD2 (6 bases each). The CDR3 region has the DNA TGCGCCAGCAGCTTAAGGGGGGCCGGTTACAATGAGCAGTTCTTC. Translated: CASSLRGAGYNEQFF.